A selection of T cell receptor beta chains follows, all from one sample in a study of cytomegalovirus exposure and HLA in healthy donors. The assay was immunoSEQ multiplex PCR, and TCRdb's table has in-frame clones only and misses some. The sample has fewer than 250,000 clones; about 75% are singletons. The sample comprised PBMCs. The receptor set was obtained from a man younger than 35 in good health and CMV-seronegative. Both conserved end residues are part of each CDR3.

cdr3_aa: CASSQSGSRTGLPSYEQYF; v_call: TRBV7-9
cdr3_aa: CAWSVRRTSGVTDTQYF; v_call: TRBV30
cdr3_aa: CASSSDGSYEQYF; v_call: TRBV7-8
cdr3_aa: CASSLLQGVTYNEQFF; v_call: TRBV13
cdr3_aa: CASSQNTGSGYTF; v_call: TRBV4-3
cdr3_aa: CASSPWSPGEKLFF; v_call: TRBV28
cdr3_aa: CASSPREGSSYEQYF; v_call: TRBV9
cdr3_aa: CASNPGQGKYEQFF; v_call: TRBV19
cdr3_aa: CATSLDWRGTGELFF; v_call: TRBV19
cdr3_aa: CASSAMLAGGPGDTQYF; v_call: TRBV9
cdr3_aa: CASTSPGQGNYEQYF; v_call: TRBV7-9
cdr3_aa: CASSDVAGEFGELFF; v_call: TRBV9
cdr3_aa: CASREGRLSNQPQHF; v_call: TRBV6-1
cdr3_aa: CASSLSDKSYEQYF; v_call: TRBV27
cdr3_aa: CASSLPGLAGPSTDTQYF; v_call: TRBV21-1
cdr3_aa: CASSRSGADNEQFF; v_call: TRBV5-1
cdr3_aa: CASSLSSGGANTGELFF; v_call: TRBV28
cdr3_aa: CASSETVGDYSNQPQHF; v_call: TRBV7-9
cdr3_aa: CASSLHSGLADTQYF; v_call: TRBV5-4
cdr3_aa: CASSLTSAGNTIYF; v_call: TRBV7-9
cdr3_aa: CAIGPTGGLKAFF; v_call: TRBV10-3
cdr3_aa: CASSPVGMGTQAFF; v_call: TRBV14
cdr3_aa: CASSVRGHSGNTIYF; v_call: TRBV9
cdr3_aa: CASSLGIGEKLFF; v_call: TRBV5-1
cdr3_aa: CASGLARQGGTEAFF; v_call: TRBV12-5
cdr3_aa: CASSPTGTSSHNEQFF; v_call: TRBV28
cdr3_aa: CASTRTGMDTGELFF; v_call: TRBV9
cdr3_aa: CASSSNTGTSSYEQYF; v_call: TRBV5-1
cdr3_aa: CASTVAGELFF; v_call: TRBV28
cdr3_aa: CASSPQYAYNEQFF; v_call: TRBV25-1
cdr3_aa: CASREQEYNSPLHF; v_call: TRBV6-6
cdr3_aa: CASSQPRAGETQYF; v_call: TRBV7-9
cdr3_aa: CANNSTGFNYGYTF; v_call: TRBV27
cdr3_aa: CASSTASYGYTF; v_call: TRBV19
cdr3_aa: CASSLKGPTSGFNEQFF; v_call: TRBV7-3
cdr3_aa: CASSLGTGGTSNQPQHF; v_call: TRBV7-2
cdr3_aa: CAWSDGRVQPQHF; v_call: TRBV30
cdr3_aa: CASNYRGRSETQYF; v_call: TRBV5-1
cdr3_aa: CASSRTGGEEKNGYTF; v_call: TRBV7-9
cdr3_aa: CANSGSTGTTGELFF; v_call: TRBV2
cdr3_aa: CASTPTGFYNSPLHF; v_call: TRBV19
cdr3_aa: CASSQDIAGTSGGYEQYF; v_call: TRBV4-3
cdr3_aa: CASRRDRDYGYTF; v_call: TRBV27
cdr3_aa: CASSSSLAGEKLFF; v_call: TRBV7-8
cdr3_aa: CASSLGRNYGYTF; v_call: TRBV5-6